This record covers a single TCR beta chain. Original processing methods: Reference gene primer amplification gave nucleated cell count estimates. Some clones are missing from TCRdb's copy, which holds only in-frame ones; the method was immunoSEQ multiplex PCR. The V and J calls and clone size are taken from that table; D and trimming were inferred from the DNA. The table records fewer than 650,000 clones, 85% to 90% of them present only once. The data were taken from a study of blood T cell repertoires in COVID-19. Study background: Specimens from acute and convalescent COVID-19 originated in the United States, Italy and Spain.

The V end was cut by 2 bases, the J end by 5 bases, with 18 bases between. Per germline, CDR1 LNHDA and CDR2 SQIVND (reference sequence). CDR3 size: 16 residues. This chain joins TRBV19 and TRBJ2-5, with D tentatively TRBD2 (7 bases). This TCR was sampled from a woman aged 50 to 65 with COVID-19, enrolled during active disease. Sequenced: peripheral blood. DNA of the CDR3: TGTGCCAGTAGTATATCAGCGTCGGGGGGCCTGGAGACCCAGTACTTC. Amino acid sequence: CASSISASGGLETQYF.